The 23 T cell receptor beta chains in this list originate from one sample, sequenced in a study of blood T cells in healthy people across ages. A second PCR of 7 to 11 cycles used a sample-barcoded 5' primer and a J-beta primer mix. TCRdb reprocessed the 5' RACE reads with MiXCR, giving one entry per CDR3 protein. The sample has about 1 million distinct CDR3 sequences; approximately 25% are singletons. These same data were also listed under a study on T cells of mothers and their children.

What was sequenced was blood. The receptors here all came from a girl aged 2-10 years in good health.

The chain couples TRBV6-5 to TRBJ2-1, with 12 positions matching TRBD2. The CDR3 is 16 residues long. V was clipped by 0 bases and J by 8 bases; unmatched bases: 5. Germline V CDR1 and CDR2: MNHEY, SVGAGI. CDR3: CASSYSLAGGLDEQFF. CDR3 sequence (DNA): TGTGCCAGCAGTTACTCGCTAGCGGGAGGGTTGGATGAGCAGTTCTTC.

The J gene is TRBJ1-4, the V gene TRBV5-1, with D uncertain. The CDR3 spans 14 residues. CDR1 and CDR2 (germline): SGHRS, YFSETQ. V was shortened by 0 bases and J by 7 bases, with 10 bases between the two germline ends. CDR3 loop: CASSLEGWGEKLFF. CDR3 bases: TGCGCCAGCAGCTTGGAGGGTTGGGGTGAAAAACTGTTTTTT. The variable domain in full, with the rest retrieved from reference TRBV5-1 and TRBJ1-4, is KAGVTQTPRYLIKTRGQQVTLSCSPISGHRSVSWYQQTPGQGLQFLFEYFSETQRNKGNFPGRFSGRQFSNSRSEMNVSTLELGDSALYLCASSLEGWGEKLFFGSGTQLSVL.

This chain joins TRBV28 and TRBJ1-4; a weak D match, TRBD1 (5 bases). V gave up 10 bases and J gave up 4 bases, with 13 bases separating them. Germline-derived CDR1 and CDR2 are MDHEN and SYDVKM. CDR3 length equals 13 residues. This CDR3 is CATGRGFNEKLFF. The CDR3 bases are TGTGCCACTGGCCGGGGGTTTAATGAAAAACTGTTTTTT.

This chain uses TRBV5-1 with TRBJ2-7, with D perhaps matching TRBD1 (5 bases). From germline, CDR1 is SGHRS and CDR2 YFSETQ. This CDR3 spans 12 amino acids. V lost 3 bases and J lost 7, with 11 bases in between. CDR3: CASSYPTGEQYF. CDR3 nucleotide sequence: TGCGCCAGCAGCTACCCTACAGGAGAGCAGTACTTC. Complete variable domain (other parts from reference TRBV5-1 and TRBJ2-7): KAGVTQTPRYLIKTRGQQVTLSCSPISGHRSVSWYQQTPGQGLQFLFEYFSETQRNKGNFPGRFSGRQFSNSRSEMNVSTLELGDSALYLCASSYPTGEQYFGPGTRLTVT.

The chain is built from TRBV28 and TRBJ1-4; TRBD1 agrees at 7 bases. The junction had 7 bases not matched to a gene; V was cut back by 11 bases and J by 4 bases. Germline CDR1 and CDR2: MDHEN and SYDVKM. This CDR3 is 13 amino acids long. CDR3 DNA: TGTGCCGGAAAGGGGGCTGTTAATGAAAAACTGTTTTTT. Translated: CAGKGAVNEKLFF. The full variable domain, its missing parts supplied by reference TRBV28 and TRBJ1-4, is DVKVTQSSRYLVKRTGEKVFLECVQDMDHENMFWYRQDPGLGLRLIYFSYDVKMKEKGDIPEGYSVSREKKERFSLILESASTNQTSMYLCAGKGAVNEKLFFGSGTQLSVL.

This clonotype showed up just a few times. The chain is built from TRBV9 and TRBJ2-2; 7 nucleotides agree with TRBD2. Germline loops: CDR1 SGDLS, CDR2 YYNGEE. The V and J ends lost 0 bases and 9 bases, in that order; junction bases with no gene match: 5. The length of the CDR3 is 14 residues. CDR3 DNA sequence: TGTGCCAGCAGCGTAGGGGGCGGGAGTCGGGAGCTGTTTTTT. It yields the protein CASSVGGGSRELFF.

This chain links TRBV11-3 with TRBJ2-5; no firm D call. The CDR3 sequence is 15 residues long. The V gene's germline CDR1 is SGHNT and CDR2 YENEEA. Trimming removed 2 bases at V and 4 bases at J, with 14 bases between. The CDR3 protein is CASSLLQVSIETQYF. CDR3 DNA: TGTGCCAGCAGCTTACTCCAGGTCTCTATAGAGACCCAGTACTTC.

This clonotype was counted a single time. The chain has TRBV7-2 and TRBJ2-5, with D maybe TRBD2 (5 bases). The DNA end lines up better with TRBJ2-7; the J call may be wrong. Germline V lookup: CDR1 SGHTA, CDR2 FQGNSA. The CDR3 consists of 14 residues. The CDR3 bases are TGTGCCAGCAGCTTAAGTATGGAGGCGTACGAGCAGTACTTC. It encodes CASSLSMEAYEQYF.

This chain connects TRBV15 to TRBJ2-5; 10 positions agree with TRBD2. CDR3 length: 17 amino acids. Trimming at V came to 0 bases and at J to 5 bases, leaving 9 bases not matched to a gene. From germline, CDR1 is LNHNV and CDR2 YYDKDF (reference sequence). The CDR3 loop reads CATSRDLLAGGGETQYF. In DNA, the CDR3 is TGTGCCACCAGCAGAGATCTTTTAGCGGGAGGCGGGGAGACCCAGTACTTC.

The sample holds a few counts of this clonotype. The rearrangement links TRBV19 to TRBJ1-2; D not certain. V lost 5 bases and J lost 0, with 4 bases in between. CDR3 length equals 12 residues. CDR1 is LNHDA and CDR2 is SQIVND in the germline V gene (reference sequence). CDR3 coding DNA: TGTGCCAGTAGTGCAACTAACTATGGCTACACCTTC. Amino acid sequence: CASSATNYGYTF.

The gene calls are TRBV10-3 and TRBJ2-1; 10 nucleotides line up with TRBD2. This CDR3 is built from 13 residues. Trimming took 8 bases from V and 2 from J; bases not matched to a gene: 0. From germline, CDR1 is ENHRY and CDR2 SYGVKD. The CDR3: CAIGLAAYNEQFF. The CDR3 nucleotides read TGTGCCATCGGACTAGCGGCCTACAATGAGCAGTTCTTC.

This chain's CDR3 is CASQGQLLGNSPLHF. The DNA of the CDR3 is TGTGCCAGCCAGGGACAGCTTTTAGGAAATTCACCCCTCCACTTT. The chain employs TRBV2 and TRBJ1-6; TRBD1 aligns across 7 bases. With 8 bases clipped from V and 7 bases from J, the junction kept 11 bases outside the gene matches. Germline CDR1 is SNHLY and CDR2 is FYNNEI. The CDR3 sequence is 15 residues long.

Remarks on this clonotype: The conserved phenylalanine or tryptophan is not found at the CDR3 terminus, so this likely reflects a read error. This chain connects TRBV4-1 to TRBJ2-7; 13 bases are a match to TRBD2. Germline V lookup: CDR1 MGHRA, CDR2 YSYEKL. Losses at the gene ends were 1 base for V and 3 bases for J; bases not matched to a gene: 0. This CDR3 has 15 amino acids. CDR3 sequence (DNA): TGCGCCAGCAGCCAAGGACTAGCGGGAGGCTACGAGCAGTACCTC. This codes for CASSQGLAGGYEQYL.

This clonotype was seen a few times. This chain joins TRBV20-1 and TRBJ2-7; no firm D call. Trimming took off 2 bases at V and 0 bases at J, with 14 bases between the two ends. The CDR3 is 15 amino acids. Germline CDR1 is DFQATT and CDR2 is SNEGSKA (reference sequence). For the CDR3, the DNA is TGCAGTGCTAGATTTTCGGGCCTTAGCTCCTACGAGCAGTACTTC. This encodes CSARFSGLSSYEQYF.

About this clonotype itself: Relative to the germline gene, one junction end is altered; a read error may explain this. The chain combines TRBV2 with TRBJ2-7, with 9 bases aligning to TRBD2. The CDR3 length is 13 residues. In germline, CDR1 is SNHLY, CDR2 FYNNEI. CDR3 residues: CASRSGSSHEQYF. The CDR3 region has the DNA TGTGCCAGTCGTAGCGGGAGCTCCCACGAGCAGTACTTC.

This clonotype was found a few times. The rearrangement uses TRBV7-2 and TRBJ1-1; D remains unclear. The CDR3 is 16 amino acids. V was pared by 0 bases and J by 3 bases, with 14 bases between. CDR1 and CDR2 (germline): SGHTA, FQGNSA. The CDR3 region has the DNA TGTGCCAGCAGCTTAGCGGCAGCTTGGACCTACACTGAAGCTTTCTTT. It yields the protein CASSLAAAWTYTEAFF.

This clonotype was seen a few times. V is TRBV29-1 and J is TRBJ2-7; TRBD2 agrees at 11 bases. The CDR3 contains 13 residues. The germline V gene has CDR1 SQVTM and CDR2 ANQGSEA. The V gene end was trimmed by 5 bases and the J gene end by 7 bases; junction bases not matched to a gene: 7. The CDR3 region has the DNA TGCAGCGTTAAGACTAGCGGGGCTAGGGAGCAGTACTTC. Amino acids: CSVKTSGAREQYF.

The CDR3 sequence: CASTPTTGAEAFF. The CDR3, as DNA: TGTGCCAGCACCCCAACCACGGGAGCTGAAGCTTTCTTT. The rearrangement uses TRBV28 and TRBJ1-1, with D unclear. The CDR3 covers 13 residues. The germline V gene has CDR1 MDHEN and CDR2 SYDVKM. Between the trimmed V and J ends, which lost 7 bases and 6 bases, there was a span of 15 bases.

This sequence joins TRBV20-1 and TRBJ2-5; no reliable D call. Trimming cost V 7 bases and J 5 bases, with 14 bases left between them. The CDR3 sequence is 12 residues long. Germline V gives CDR1 DFQATT, CDR2 SNEGSKA (reference sequence). The DNA for the CDR3 is TGCAGTGTGGCCCAAGTAGGGGAGACCCAGTACTTC. Encoded protein: CSVAQVGETQYF.

This clonotype has just a few counts. The rearrangement links TRBV7-6 to TRBJ1-4, with D possibly matching TRBD1 (5 bases). The CDR3 consists of 17 residues. The V end was cut by 1 base, the J end by 6 bases, with 18 bases between. Germline CDR1 reads SGHVS; CDR2 reads FNYEAQ. The chain's CDR3 is CASSLGPTGAGDEKLFF. The CDR3 DNA is TGTGCCAGCAGCTTAGGCCCGACTGGAGCGGGGGATGAAAAACTGTTTTTT.

This clonotype was seen a handful of times. V and J are TRBV24-1 and TRBJ2-1; D ambiguous. The CDR3 runs to 13 residues. V was shortened by 5 bases and J by 10 bases, with 14 bases between the two germline ends. Germline CDR1 reads KGHDR; CDR2 reads SFDVKD. CDR3 in DNA: TGTGCCACCAGTGCGAGCTTACCCGGGGAGCAGTTCTTC. Residues: CATSASLPGEQFF.

The chain combines TRBV20-1 with TRBJ2-6; D may be TRBD1 or TRBD2 (6 bases each). V was shortened by 1 base and J by 0 bases, with 13 bases between the two germline ends. Per germline, CDR1 DFQATT and CDR2 SNEGSKA (reference sequence). The CDR3 runs to 17 residues. The CDR3 coding sequence is TGCAGTGCTAGAGCGGGGGCGCCAAGCTCTGGGGCCAACGTCCTGACTTTC. This codes for CSARAGAPSSGANVLTF.

V is TRBV4-3 and J is TRBJ2-1; TRBD2 agrees at 7 bases. The germline V gene has CDR1 LGHNA and CDR2 YSLEER. This CDR3 has 16 residues. With 0 bases clipped from V and 8 bases from J, the junction kept 10 bases outside the gene matches. The CDR3 spells CASSQDLPSGVDEQFF. CDR3 bases: TGCGCCAGCAGCCAAGATCTACCTAGCGGTGTGGATGAGCAGTTCTTC.